The rows below give T cell receptor beta chains drawn from one sample of a study of T cell responses to AZD1222 COVID-19 vaccine. The protocol was immunoSEQ multiplex PCR, while the TCRdb copy is restricted to in-frame clones and leaves out a portion. The table includes 100,000 to 120,000 clones, approximately 90% detected once. The sample consisted of peripheral blood, taken on day 0 of AZD1222 vaccination. These receptor sequences come from an adult in good health. Each CDR3 is given with its conserved first and last residue. Fields, in order: D gene, clone size, V gene, J gene, CDR3 protein, CDR3 DNA. A D gene is named only where the DNA matches it firmly. Clone size is not always given. Where it is, it says once, few, many or a class for expanded clones.

D gene: TRBD1
clone size: -
V gene: TRBV10-1
J gene: TRBJ2-4
CDR3 protein: CATSTGSDKNIQYF
CDR3 DNA: TGCGCCACCTCGACAGGGTCGGACAAAAACATTCAGTACTTC

D gene: TRBD1
clone size: -
V gene: TRBV5-1
J gene: TRBJ2-7
CDR3 protein: CASSLEQGAPGKQYF
CDR3 DNA: TGCGCCAGCAGCTTAGAACAGGGGGCCCCCGGAAAGCAGTACTTC

D gene: -
clone size: -
V gene: TRBV7-2
J gene: TRBJ2-7
CDR3 protein: CASNLKGAYEQYF
CDR3 DNA: TGTGCCAGCAACTTAAAGGGTGCCTACGAGCAGTACTTC

D gene: TRBD1
clone size: -
V gene: TRBV19
J gene: TRBJ1-4
CDR3 protein: CASSTGTGGSDEKLFF
CDR3 DNA: TGTGCCAGTAGTACCGGGACAGGGGGCTCCGATGAAAAACTGTTTTTT

D gene: TRBD2
clone size: -
V gene: TRBV30
J gene: TRBJ2-1
CDR3 protein: CAWSVGTSGGYNEQFF
CDR3 DNA: TGTGCCTGGAGTGTAGGGACTAGCGGGGGCTACAATGAGCAGTTCTTC

D gene: -
clone size: -
V gene: TRBV9
J gene: TRBJ1-2
CDR3 protein: CASSVDHKGSGYTF
CDR3 DNA: TGTGCCAGCAGCGTAGATCATAAGGGTTCTGGCTACACCTTC

D gene: -
clone size: -
V gene: TRBV5-4
J gene: TRBJ1-1
CDR3 protein: CASNPGRANTEAFF
CDR3 DNA: TGTGCCAGCAACCCGGGCAGGGCGAACACTGAAGCTTTCTTT

D gene: -
clone size: -
V gene: TRBV14
J gene: TRBJ2-7
CDR3 protein: CASSQVKRGFYNEQYF
CDR3 DNA: TGTGCCAGCAGCCAAGTGAAAAGGGGTTTTTACAACGAGCAGTACTTC

D gene: -
clone size: few
V gene: TRBV19
J gene: TRBJ1-1
CDR3 protein: CASSRAGSGTEAFF
CDR3 DNA: TGTGCCAGTAGTCGAGCAGGTTCGGGCACTGAAGCTTTCTTT

D gene: -
clone size: -
V gene: TRBV27
J gene: TRBJ1-2
CDR3 protein: CASSLGSNYGYTF
CDR3 DNA: TGTGCCAGCAGTTTAGGTTCCAACTATGGCTACACCTTC